The 2 T cell receptor beta chains reported below all come from one sample, sequenced in a study of CD8 T cells in ankylosing spondylitis. TCRdb re-analysed the 5' RACE reads in MiXCR, keeping a single row per CDR3 protein. The sample consists of roughly 90,000 distinct CDR3 sequences, roughly 9% of them appearing once. Study-wide findings and caveats: A motif of 8 or 9 highly homologous TCR beta variants was seen as apparently characteristic of ankylosing spondylitis blood.

Their specific antigens are unknown. Sequenced: blood, either unsorted or a sorted T cell fraction (not recorded which). These receptors all come from a male donor with ankylosing spondylitis.

The chain employs TRBV14 and TRBJ2-5; TRBD2 might be the D (5 bases). The germline V and J ends were trimmed by 3 bases and 2 bases, with 10 bases remaining between them. The CDR3 contains 14 residues. The germline CDR1 and CDR2 sequences are SGHDN and FVKESK. For the CDR3, the DNA is TGTGCCAGCAGCCAGCTAGCAGGACAAGAGACCCAGTACTTC. Translation gives CASSQLAGQETQYF.

The J gene is TRBJ2-3, the V gene TRBV5-1; TRBD2 matches 10 bases. This CDR3 is built from 15 residues. CDR1 and CDR2 (germline): SGHRS, YFSETQ. V shed 4 bases, J shed 3 bases, and the junction held 5 bases outside the gene matches. The CDR3, as DNA: TGCGCCAGCAGCCCGGGACTAGCGTGGACAGATACGCAGTATTTT. Protein: CASSPGLAWTDTQYF.